This entry lists 26 T cell receptor beta chains sequenced from one sample in a study of cytomegalovirus exposure and HLA in healthy donors. TCRdb keeps only in-frame clones here, not all; method: immunoSEQ multiplex PCR. The sample holds roughly 180,000 clones, about 89% seen once. The sequenced material came from PBMCs. These TCRs come from a man aged 30-40 years in good health and CMV-seropositive.

V gene TRBV30 combines with J gene TRBJ2-7, with TRBD2 matching over 9 bases. Trimming took 5 bases from V and 6 from J; bases not matched to a gene: 8. The CDR3 covers 13 residues. The germline V gene has CDR1 GTSNPN and CDR2 SVGIG (reference sequence). The CDR3, as DNA: TGTGCCTGGGGGGGACTAGCAAAGGCCGAGCAGTACTTC. Translated: CAWGGLAKAEQYF.

V and J are TRBV29-1 and TRBJ1-1, with D perhaps matching TRBD1 (5 bases). The CDR3 runs to 12 residues. V lost 7 bases and J 10 bases, leaving 19 bases between the germline ends. Germline CDR1 SQVTM, CDR2 ANQGSEA. The DNA for the CDR3 is TGCAGCGCCGGGGACGCTGGGGCTTCAGCTTTCTTT. Its translation: CSAGDAGASAFF.

The rearrangement joins TRBV4-1 to TRBJ2-7; 10 bases are shared with TRBD2. Trimming cost V 4 bases and J 4 bases; bases outside gene matches: 7. CDR1 MGHRA and CDR2 YSYEKL come from the germline V gene. The CDR3 is made up of 15 amino acids. The CDR3 sequence is CASSPLGLAAYEQYF. For the CDR3, the DNA is TGCGCCAGCAGCCCTCTTGGACTAGCGGCATACGAGCAGTACTTC.

The J gene is TRBJ1-1, the V gene TRBV18; TRBD1 might be the D (6 bases). V lost 4 bases, J lost 0 bases, and 12 bases lay in between. CDR1 KGHSH and CDR2 LQKENI come from the germline V gene. The CDR3 is 15 amino acids. In nucleotides, the CDR3 is TGTGCCAGCTCACAGCCACAGGGCATGAACACTGAAGCTTTCTTT. Its translation is CASSQPQGMNTEAFF.

V usage is TRBV7-6 and J usage is TRBJ2-2, with D uncertain. The V gene's germline CDR1 is SGHVS and CDR2 FNYEAQ. The germline V and J ends were trimmed by 4 bases and 0 bases, with 12 bases remaining between them. The CDR3 contains 16 residues. The CDR3 protein is CASSSLVGPNTGELFF. The CDR3 DNA follows: TGTGCCAGCAGCTCTTTGGTCGGGCCGAACACCGGGGAGCTGTTTTTT.

V is TRBV25-1 and J is TRBJ1-1; D call uncertain. This CDR3 comprises 17 residues. Per germline, CDR1 MGHDK and CDR2 SYGVNS. The ends were cut back, 4 bases at V and 1 base at J, with 19 bases in the middle. The CDR3 loop reads CASSAPLGSQANTEAFF. In nucleotides, the CDR3 is TGTGCCAGCAGTGCTCCCCTTGGGAGCCAAGCGAACACTGAAGCTTTCTTT.

The V and J genes are TRBV4-1 and TRBJ2-7; D is tentatively TRBD1 or TRBD2 (5 bases each). Germline V lookup: CDR1 MGHRA, CDR2 YSYEKL. V lost 2 bases and J lost 2, with 13 bases in between. The CDR3 contains 15 residues. In nucleotides, the CDR3 is TGCGCCAGCAGCCAACCGGGACCCGTTGCCTACGAGCAGTACTTC. This gives the protein CASSQPGPVAYEQYF.

V usage is TRBV9 and J usage is TRBJ1-2; D is possibly TRBD1 (6 bases). The CDR3 runs to 17 residues. Trimming pared 4 bases from V and 8 bases from J, leaving 27 bases between. Germline V gene sequence: CDR1 SGDLS, CDR2 YYNGEE. The CDR3 sequence is CASSPRRPSGGFGGYTF. DNA of the CDR3: TGTGCCAGCAGCCCCCGTCGACCCAGCGGGGGCTTCGGGGGCTACACCTTC.

This rearrangement joins TRBV5-6 to TRBJ2-7, with D possibly matching TRBD1 (6 bases). The germline V gene has CDR1 SGHDT and CDR2 YYEEEE. Trimming took off 4 bases at V and 3 bases at J, with 17 bases between the two ends. CDR3 size: 15 residues. In DNA, the CDR3 is TGTGCCAGCAGCCGCACCCGGACAGAATTCTACGAGCAGTACTTC. Protein: CASSRTRTEFYEQYF.

V is TRBV27 and J is TRBJ1-1; D not resolved. CDR1 and CDR2 from the germline V gene are MNHEY and SMNVEV (reference sequence). The CDR3 length is 13 residues. V shed 0 bases and J shed 4 bases, with 6 bases lying between them. CDR3 loop: CASSLSAGTEAFF. CDR3 nucleotide sequence: TGTGCCAGCAGTTTATCCGCTGGCACTGAAGCTTTCTTT.

CDR3 protein: CASSAGTLRGGNTIYF. The CDR3 nucleotides are TGTGCCAGCAGCGCCGGGACGCTCAGAGGTGGAAACACCATATATTTT. The V call is TRBV5-4, the J call TRBJ1-3; perhaps TRBD1 as D (5 bases). Germline V gives CDR1 SGHNT, CDR2 YYREEE (reference sequence). The CDR3 contains 16 residues. The V and J ends lost 4 bases and 3 bases respectively, with 17 bases between them.

V gene TRBV7-6 combines with J gene TRBJ2-5; D might be TRBD1 or TRBD2, each matching 7 bases. The V end lost 7 bases, the J end lost 2 bases, and 17 bases lay between the germline ends. Germline V lookup: CDR1 SGHVS, CDR2 FNYEAQ. CDR3 length: 15 amino acids. CDR3: CASTTRGGQQETQYF. As DNA, the CDR3 is TGTGCCAGCACCACCAGGGGGGGGCAACAAGAGACCCAGTACTTC.

V gene TRBV2 combines with J gene TRBJ2-3, with 7 bases lining up with TRBD2. CDR1 and CDR2 from the germline V gene are SNHLY and FYNNEI. V shed 2 bases and J 2 bases; nucleotides not matched to a gene: 13. This CDR3 has 18 residues. In DNA, the CDR3 is TGTGCCAGCAGTGAATTCGTTGCGGCTAGCGGTGTCACAGATACGCAGTATTTT. Protein sequence: CASSEFVAASGVTDTQYF.

The chain combines TRBV29-1 with TRBJ1-1; D is unresolved. The CDR3 contains 10 residues. Trimming shortened V by 5 bases and J by 7 bases, and 8 bases separated the two germline ends. The germline CDR1 and CDR2 sequences are SQVTM and ANQGSEA. The CDR3 DNA sequence: TGCAGCGTTTTCAATTTTGAAGCTTTCTTT. It specifies CSVFNFEAFF.

The chain couples TRBV2 to TRBJ2-2; no reliable D call. CDR3 length equals 13 residues. Germline values: CDR1 SNHLY, CDR2 FYNNEI. Trimming pared 5 bases from V and 7 bases from J, leaving 11 bases between. The CDR3 DNA reads as TGTGCCAGCAGTCCCGTGGTTGGCGGGGAGCTGTTTTTT. It encodes CASSPVVGGELFF.

The chain recombines TRBV5-4 with TRBJ2-3; D unresolved. Per the germline V gene, CDR1 is SGHNT and CDR2 is YYREEE (reference sequence). This CDR3 region has 15 residues. V shed 4 bases and J shed 6 bases, with 18 bases lying between them. CDR3 nucleotides: TGTGCCAGCAGCCCTCATTTCGACAAACGCGATACGCAGTATTTT. Protein sequence: CASSPHFDKRDTQYF.

V is TRBV9 and J is TRBJ2-7; D remains unclear. The germline V gene encodes CDR1 SGDLS and CDR2 YYNGEE. Trimming pared 10 bases from V and 7 bases from J, leaving 12 bases between. The CDR3 runs 10 residues. In DNA form, the CDR3 reads TGTGCCGGAAATCAATGGGAGCAGTACTTC. Translating gives CAGNQWEQYF.

J is TRBJ1-6 and V is TRBV7-9, with D hard to call. Trimming stripped 0 bases from V and 13 bases from J, with 10 bases between. Germline V gene lookup returns CDR1 SEHNR and CDR2 FQNEAQ (reference sequence). This CDR3 comprises 13 residues. The CDR3 region has the DNA TGTGCCAGCAGCTTAGCCCCCGAATTTCCCCTCCACTTT. It specifies CASSLAPEFPLHF. Full variable domain (remainder filled in from reference TRBV7-9 and TRBJ1-6): DTGVSQNPRHKITKRGQNVTFRCDPISEHNRLYWYRQTLGQGPEFLTYFQNEAQLEKSRLLSDRFSAERPKGSFSTLEIQRTEQGDSAMYLCASSLAPEFPLHFGNGTRLTVT.

V usage is TRBV27 and J usage is TRBJ2-1; D call uncertain. The length of the CDR3 is 13 residues. V was pared by 2 bases and J by 9 bases, with 11 bases between. From germline, CDR1 is MNHEY and CDR2 SMNVEV (reference sequence). The CDR3 loop reads CASSLTQTSEQFF. In DNA, the CDR3 is TGTGCCAGCAGTTTAACACAGACCTCTGAGCAGTTCTTC.

The V gene is TRBV11-3, the J gene TRBJ2-7, with a possible D match to TRBD1 (6 bases). Germline V gene lookup returns CDR1 SGHNT and CDR2 YENEEA. V was shortened by 5 bases and J by 2 bases, with 13 bases between the two germline ends. The CDR3 totals 14 residues. CDR3: CASSPGTFPYEQYF. CDR3 coding DNA: TGTGCCAGCAGCCCCGGGACATTTCCCTACGAGCAGTACTTC.

The chain is built from TRBV30 and TRBJ1-3; 11 bases map to TRBD1. V trimming: 1 base; J trimming: 4 bases; junction bases outside the gene matches: 3. Per germline, CDR1 GTSNPN and CDR2 SVGIG (reference sequence). CDR3 size: 15 residues. CDR3 region: CAWSGTGGFGNTIYF. The CDR3 DNA sequence: TGTGCCTGGAGTGGGACAGGGGGCTTCGGAAACACCATATATTTT.

The rearrangement uses TRBV7-6 and TRBJ2-7; unclear D gene. CDR1 is SGHVS, CDR2 FNYEAQ, per germline. The CDR3 consists of 14 residues. The V gene lost 5 bases and the J gene lost 6 bases, with 17 bases spanning the gap. In nucleotides, the CDR3 is TGTGCCAGCAGCCAAACGGTAGGCATGGTCGAGCAGTACTTC. Protein product: CASSQTVGMVEQYF.

The chain employs TRBV11-2 and TRBJ1-1, with D maybe TRBD1 (5 bases). CDR1 and CDR2 (germline): SGHAT, FQNNGV. The V end lost 2 bases, the J end lost 3 bases, and 10 bases lay between the germline ends. This CDR3 has 14 residues. The CDR3 nucleotides read TGTGCCAGCAGCTTATCCCGGGGGGACACTGAAGCTTTCTTT. Translation gives CASSLSRGDTEAFF.

V and J are TRBV4-2 and TRBJ2-1; TRBD2 aligns across 11 bases. Trimming at V came to 0 bases and at J to 4 bases, leaving 8 bases not matched to a gene. Germline values: CDR1 LGHNA, CDR2 YNFKEQ. The CDR3 runs 18 residues. The CDR3: CASSQDLVTSGSYNEQFF. The CDR3 DNA reads as TGTGCCAGCAGCCAAGATCTGGTTACTAGCGGGAGTTACAATGAGCAGTTCTTC.

The chain is built from TRBV30 and TRBJ1-5; tentatively, D is TRBD1 (5 bases). The CDR3 is 13 residues long. The ends were cut back, 1 base at V and 3 bases at J, with 7 bases in the middle. Germline V gene data show CDR1 as GTSNPN and CDR2 as SVGIG (reference sequence). CDR3 DNA sequence: TGTGCCTGGAGTGGAGGGGACAATCAGCCCCAGCATTTT. It encodes CAWSGGDNQPQHF.

For this clone: Other DNA sequences in this specimen translate into the identical CDR3. The rearrangement uses TRBV29-1 and TRBJ2-7; 11 nucleotides align to TRBD1. Germline V gene data show CDR1 as SQVTM and CDR2 as ANQGSEA. After removal of 6 bases from V and 1 base from J, the junction contained 5 bases not matched to a gene. The CDR3 loop spans 14 amino acids. DNA of the CDR3: TGCAGCGTGAGCCGGGACAGGGGGTCCTACGAGCAGTACTTC. Encoded protein: CSVSRDRGSYEQYF.